This TCR beta chain was recorded in a study of blood T cells in healthy people across ages. Points on this clonotype: No antigen is known for it.

Overall study results and limits: Both naive CD4+ cell counts and diversity were greater in long-lived donors than in aged donors. Age showed a roughly linear inverse relationship with TCR beta diversity per million T cells.

Sample-barcoded 5' priming and a J-beta primer mix drove a second PCR of roughly 6 to 12 cycles. TCRdb re-called the 5' RACE reads with MiXCR, one entry per CDR3 protein. Here the sample spans approximately 730,000 distinct CDR3 sequences, roughly 53% being singletons. Trimming shortened V by 6 bases and J by 8 bases, and 19 bases separated the two germline ends. Germline CDR1 SNHLY, CDR2 FYNNEI. This CDR3 comprises 14 residues. This sequence was found in a man older than 75 in good health. The chain combines TRBV2 with TRBJ1-2; maybe TRBD1 (6 bases). Sequencing was carried out using blood. CDR3: CASSRILRGRGYTF. CDR3 DNA sequence: TGTGCCAGCAGCAGGATACTCAGGGGTCGGGGCTACACCTTC. The whole variable domain, filled in from reference TRBV2 and TRBJ1-2, reads EPEVTQTPSHQVTQMGQEVILRCVPISNHLYFYWYRQILGQKVEFLVSFYNNEISEKSEIFDDQFSVERPDGSNFTLKIRSTKLEDSAMYFCASSRILRGRGYTFGSGTRLTVV.